This TCR beta chain appears in the sequencing data of a study of blood T cell repertoires in COVID-19 (dated by TCRdb to the early 2020s). Background on the whole study: Collaborator samples came from the United States, Italy and Spain and covered acute and convalescent phases of COVID-19. Where available, HLA class I and class II types were obtained from metadata supplied by the sample provider rather than from assay-based typing. The prospective study material was composed of cDNA or gDNA derived from T cells, B-cell-depleted T cells, or PBMCs. Deeply sampled blood TCRbeta repertoires from subjects exposed to, actively infected with, or recovered from COVID-19 were included in the dataset. Samples came from the ongoing ImmuneRACE study (first 160 participants) plus 1,254 subjects from 6 global collaborators. Sample metadata almost always included a de-identified subject ID, COVID-19 status, age in years and sex. The repertoires were made available in a free public database intended to serve as a resource for research on the immune response to SARS-CoV-2. What the study reported, not specific to this receptor: The quantity of clinical and demographic metadata differed by source and by participant and was supplied without curation.

TCRbeta CDR3 regions were amplified from genomic DNA using the immunoSEQ Assay, a bias-controlled multiplex PCR. In the paper's pipeline: The number of nucleated cells in each sample was estimated from the amplification of reference gene primers within the assay. To quantify the absolute abundance of each unique TCRbeta CDR3 rearrangement, sequence reads were collapsed and filtered. For each sample, productive Simpson clonality was calculated by taking the square root of Simpson's diversity index across productive rearrangements. TCRdb limited this immuneACCESS table to in-frame rearrangements with V and J called. A share of clones is missing; checked studies link under half to unresolved V genes, and the rest is unexplained. V and J calls and clone size are copied from that table; D and trimming were computed from the DNA. The sample table shows more than 150,000 clones, and around 86% are seen once. The ten largest account for 0.99% of the sample.

Compared with germline, V lacks 8 bases and J lacks 0 bases; bases without a gene match: 14. The germline V gene specifies ENHRY as CDR1 and SYGVKD as CDR2. The CDR3 measures 18 amino acids from cysteine to phenylalanine. Kept here is only the CDR3 DNA, which spans 54 bases and is read in frame from base 1. Collaborating institutions collected whole blood in K2EDTA tubes following their own protocols. For TCRbeta analysis, collaborators shipped samples in one of three forms: frozen whole blood, isolated PBMCs, or DNA extracted from either of those sample types. In the case of this clone: The antigen it recognizes is unknown. Per-base qualities were not stored, and no clone one base away is much larger.

Input material: peripheral blood. This sequence uses TRBV10-3 and TRBJ1-5; TRBD1 aligns with 9 central bases. This clonotype originated in a man in his late teens or twenties with acute or convalescent COVID-19. CDR3 loop: CAIPHSGTGKYSNQPQHF. The nucleotide sequence is given as TGTGCCATCCCTCACTCCGGGACAGGGAAATATAGCAATCAGCCCCAGCATTTT.